Listed here is a single T cell receptor beta chain. This record belongs to a study of shared clonotypes between healthy human individuals. Terminally differentiated effector memory CD45RA+ cells were left out of the naive CD8 fraction, which was CD45RO-negative and positively selected for CCR7. Within Nashville, Tennessee resided all donors, each a Caucasian adult. The data were produced by immunoSEQ multiplex PCR, yet TCRdb's version contains in-frame clones alone and is incomplete. The sample lists millions of clones, 85% to 95% occurring once. Per germline, CDR1 MDHEN and CDR2 SYDVKM. Trimming removed 6 bases from V and 3 bases from J, with 6 bases in between. The CDR3 runs to 12 residues.

Sequencing used naive CD8+ T cells sorted from blood. This receptor was taken from a man aged 18 to 30 in good health. This chain connects TRBV28 to TRBJ2-1; D is unclear. The CDR3 DNA reads TGTGCCAGCAGAAAAGACTACAATGAGCAGTTCTTC. Residues: CASRKDYNEQFF.